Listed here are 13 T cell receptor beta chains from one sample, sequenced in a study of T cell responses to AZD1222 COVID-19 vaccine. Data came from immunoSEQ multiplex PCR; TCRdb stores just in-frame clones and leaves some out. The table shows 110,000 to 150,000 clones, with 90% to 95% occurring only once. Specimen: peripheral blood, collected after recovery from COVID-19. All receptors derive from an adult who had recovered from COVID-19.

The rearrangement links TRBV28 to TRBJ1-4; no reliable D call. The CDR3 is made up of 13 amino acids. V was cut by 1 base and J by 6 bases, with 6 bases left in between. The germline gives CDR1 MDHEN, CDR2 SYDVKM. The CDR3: CASSLFHHEKLFF. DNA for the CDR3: TGTGCCAGCAGTTTATTCCACCATGAAAAACTGTTTTTT.

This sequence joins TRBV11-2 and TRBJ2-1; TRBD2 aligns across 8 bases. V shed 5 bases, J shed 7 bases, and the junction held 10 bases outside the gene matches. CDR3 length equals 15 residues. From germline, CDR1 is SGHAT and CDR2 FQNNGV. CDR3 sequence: CASSPLAGVVNEQFF. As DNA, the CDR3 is TGTGCCAGCAGCCCCCTAGCGGGTGTAGTAAATGAGCAGTTCTTC.

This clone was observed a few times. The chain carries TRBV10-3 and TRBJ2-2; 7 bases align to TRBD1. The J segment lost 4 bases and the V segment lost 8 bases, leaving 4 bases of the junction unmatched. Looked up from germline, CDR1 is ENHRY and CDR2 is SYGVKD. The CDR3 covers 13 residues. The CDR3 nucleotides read TGTGCCATCCGGACAGGAAGCACCGGGGAGCTGTTTTTT. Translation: CAIRTGSTGELFF.

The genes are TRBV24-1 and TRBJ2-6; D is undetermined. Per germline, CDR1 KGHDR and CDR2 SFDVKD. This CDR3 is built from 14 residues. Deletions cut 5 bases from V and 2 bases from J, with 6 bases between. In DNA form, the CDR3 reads TGTGCCACCAGTGTGTCGACTGGGGCCAACGTCCTGACTTTC. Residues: CATSVSTGANVLTF.

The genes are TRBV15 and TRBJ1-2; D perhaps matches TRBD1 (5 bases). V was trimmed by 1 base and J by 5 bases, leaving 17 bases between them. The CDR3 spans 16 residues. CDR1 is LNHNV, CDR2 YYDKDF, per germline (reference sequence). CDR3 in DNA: TGTGCCACCAGCAGAGGAGGGGAGCCCGTGGGGTATGGCTACACCTTC. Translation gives CATSRGGEPVGYGYTF.

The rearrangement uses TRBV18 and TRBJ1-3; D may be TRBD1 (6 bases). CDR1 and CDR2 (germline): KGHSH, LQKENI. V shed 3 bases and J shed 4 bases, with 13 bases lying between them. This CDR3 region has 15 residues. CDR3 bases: TGTGCCAGCTCACCGAACAGGGTTGGAGGAAACACCATATATTTT. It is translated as CASSPNRVGGNTIYF.

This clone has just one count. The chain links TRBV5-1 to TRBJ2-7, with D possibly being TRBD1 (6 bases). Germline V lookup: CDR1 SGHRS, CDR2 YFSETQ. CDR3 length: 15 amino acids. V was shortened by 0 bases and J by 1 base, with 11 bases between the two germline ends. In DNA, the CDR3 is TGCGCCAGCAGCTTGGTGGCAGGGGAGTCCTACGAGCAGTACTTC. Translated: CASSLVAGESYEQYF.

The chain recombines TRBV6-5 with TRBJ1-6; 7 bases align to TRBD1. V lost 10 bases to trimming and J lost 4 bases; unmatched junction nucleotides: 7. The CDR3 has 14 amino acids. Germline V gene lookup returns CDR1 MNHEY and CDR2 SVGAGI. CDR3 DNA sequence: TGTGCCACTCCGACAGGGAGGTATAATTCACCCCTCCACTTT. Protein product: CATPTGRYNSPLHF.

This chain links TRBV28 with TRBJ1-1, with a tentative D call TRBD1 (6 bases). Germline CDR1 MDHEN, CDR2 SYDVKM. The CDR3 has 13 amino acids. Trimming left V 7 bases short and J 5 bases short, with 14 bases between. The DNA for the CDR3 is TGTGCCAGCATCCTGAGGGGGAGGACTGAAGCTTTCTTT. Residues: CASILRGRTEAFF.

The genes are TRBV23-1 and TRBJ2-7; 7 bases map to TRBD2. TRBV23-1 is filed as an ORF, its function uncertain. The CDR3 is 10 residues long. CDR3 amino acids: CATGGGEQYF. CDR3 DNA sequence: TGCGCTACGGGGGGAGGCGAGCAGTACTTC.

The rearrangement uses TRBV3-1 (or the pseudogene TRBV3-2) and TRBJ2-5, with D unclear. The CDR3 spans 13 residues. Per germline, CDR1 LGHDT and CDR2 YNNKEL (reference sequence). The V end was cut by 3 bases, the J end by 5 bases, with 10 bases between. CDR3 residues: CASSHPKAETQYF. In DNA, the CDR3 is TGTGCCAGCAGCCACCCGAAGGCGGAGACCCAGTACTTC.

As DNA, the CDR3 is TGTGCCACCAGTGATTTCTCCCATGAGCAGTTCTTC. Translating it yields CATSDFSHEQFF. The chain joins TRBV24-1 to TRBJ2-1; D remains ambiguous. Trimming pared 1 base from V and 8 bases from J, leaving 5 bases between. The germline gives CDR1 KGHDR, CDR2 SFDVKD. The length of the CDR3 is 12 residues.

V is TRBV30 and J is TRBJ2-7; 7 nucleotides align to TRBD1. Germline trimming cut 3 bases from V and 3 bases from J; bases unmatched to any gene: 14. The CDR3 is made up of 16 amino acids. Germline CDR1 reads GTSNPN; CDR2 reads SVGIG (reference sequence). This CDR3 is CAWSPPWGQRNYEQYF. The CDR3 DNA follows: TGTGCCTGGAGCCCCCCTTGGGGACAGCGAAACTACGAGCAGTACTTC. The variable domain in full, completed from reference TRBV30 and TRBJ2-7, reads SQTIHQWPATLVQPVGSPLSLECTVEGTSNPNLYWYRQAAGRGLQLLFYSVGIGQISSEVPQNLSASRPQDRQFILSSKKLLLSDSGFYLCAWSPPWGQRNYEQYFGPGTRLTVT.